A single sample gave rise to the 32 T cell receptor beta chains below, sequenced in a study of T cells expressing NK-cell markers. TCRdb re-analyzed the 5' RACE reads; it lists each CDR3 protein once, without DNA. The sample's table shows 550,000 to 600,000 distinct CDR3 sequences. Sequencing was carried out using blood T cells: a sorted CD56 or NKG2C T cell subset, CD4+ or CD8+ T cells, or bulk PBMC T cells (not recorded which). Source of these receptors: a man aged 18 to 29 in good health.

J is TRBJ2-7 and V is TRBV6-1; there is no DNA to check the TCRdb D call of TRBD1. CDR3 length: 17 residues. Germline loops: CDR1 MNHNS, CDR2 SASEGT. CDR3 loop: CASSDWGTGVSSYEQYF.

The chain recombines TRBV3-1 with TRBJ2-7; TCRdb's D call, TRBD1, is unchecked because there is no DNA. Germline V gene sequence: CDR1 LGHDT, CDR2 YNNKEL (reference sequence). The CDR3 totals 13 residues. Here the CDR3 reads CASSLSQGYEQYF.

This chain joins TRBV5-1 and TRBJ2-3; TCRdb designates TRBD1, a call that cannot be tested without DNA. Germline V gives CDR1 SGHRS, CDR2 YFSETQ. CDR3 length: 16 residues. This CDR3 is CASSKTGQGGTDTQYF.

The V and J genes are TRBV12-3 or TRBV12-4 and TRBJ1-3. The CDR3 runs to 11 residues. The CDR3 spells CASSFPNTIYF.

The rearrangement joins TRBV29-1 to TRBJ2-5; lacking DNA, the TRBD1 call made by TCRdb goes unchecked. Per germline, CDR1 SQVTM and CDR2 ANQGSEA. This CDR3 spans 14 amino acids. The CDR3 region is CSGGAPQTQETQYF.

V and J are TRBV18 and TRBJ2-7; TCRdb's assignment of TRBD1 cannot be checked, as there is no DNA. The CDR3 is made up of 15 amino acids. Germline V gene sequence: CDR1 KGHSH, CDR2 LQKENI. The CDR3 loop reads CASSPRQGGPYEQYF.

J is TRBJ2-1 and V is TRBV4-3. Per the germline V gene, CDR1 is LGHNA and CDR2 is YSLEER. CDR3 size: 12 residues. CDR3 loop: CASSQEPHEQFF.

V and J are TRBV6-5 and TRBJ2-7; no DNA is available, so the TRBD2 call from TCRdb remains unchecked. Looked up from germline, CDR1 is MNHEY and CDR2 is SVGAGI. This CDR3 contains 14 residues. The CDR3 reads CASSWGTSGNEQYF.

The CDR3 loop reads CASSHDVPSTGELFF. The rearrangement uses TRBV4-3 and TRBJ2-2. CDR1 is LGHNA, CDR2 YSLEER, per germline. This CDR3 contains 15 residues.

The rearrangement joins TRBV6-4 to TRBJ2-3; the D call from TCRdb, TRBD1, cannot be confirmed without DNA. In germline, CDR1 is MRHNA, CDR2 SNTAGT. The CDR3 spans 14 residues. CDR3 amino acids: CASSAGRSTDTQYF.

V and J are TRBV20-1 and TRBJ1-2; with no DNA, the TCRdb D assignment of TRBD1 cannot be verified. Germline V lookup: CDR1 DFQATT, CDR2 SNEGSKA (reference sequence). The CDR3 has 14 amino acids. This chain's CDR3 is CSARLGQLNYGYTF.

This rearrangement joins TRBV7-9 to TRBJ2-5; the TRBD2 assignment by TCRdb is unverifiable without DNA. The CDR3 has 16 residues. The V gene's germline CDR1 is SEHNR and CDR2 FQNEAQ (reference sequence). This chain's CDR3 is CASSRREGLTQETQYF.

The CDR3 sequence: CASSYSSQGFKDTQYF. This chain connects TRBV6-5 to TRBJ2-3; the D call from TCRdb, TRBD1, cannot be confirmed without DNA. The CDR3 is 16 amino acids. Germline CDR1 is MNHEY and CDR2 is SVGAGI.

The CDR3 loop is CASSAGLNEQFF. The rearrangement uses TRBV2 and TRBJ2-1; no DNA is available, so the TRBD2 call from TCRdb remains unchecked. Germline V gene lookup returns CDR1 SNHLY and CDR2 FYNNEI. The CDR3 runs to 12 residues.

The genes are TRBV5-6 and TRBJ2-3; TCRdb's D call of TRBD1 is untestable without DNA. Per germline, CDR1 SGHDT and CDR2 YYEEEE. The CDR3 runs to 15 residues. CDR3 sequence reads: CASSSNWADGDTQYF.

The chain uses TRBV6-2 or TRBV6-3 and TRBJ2-1; with no DNA, the TCRdb D assignment of TRBD2 cannot be verified. CDR1 is MNHEY and CDR2 is SVGEGT in the germline V gene. The CDR3 runs 21 residues. CDR3 residues: CASGDVLTWTSGRRVHNEQFF.

The rearrangement links TRBV5-1 to TRBJ2-3; TCRdb reports TRBD1, a call that lacks DNA to check it against. The CDR3 is made up of 16 amino acids. Looked up from germline, CDR1 is SGHRS and CDR2 is YFSETQ. The CDR3 sequence: CASSRWGQFSTDTQYF.

The chain recombines TRBV12-3 or TRBV12-4 with TRBJ2-2. This CDR3 has 14 amino acids. The CDR3: CASSFLDGTGELFF.

This chain uses TRBV12-3 or TRBV12-4 with TRBJ1-1; TCRdb returns TRBD1, unconfirmable since there is no DNA. The CDR3 is 14 amino acids. CDR3 region: CASRTQGGRNEAFF.

The chain has TRBV27 and TRBJ1-1; without DNA, the TCRdb call of TRBD1 cannot be checked. CDR1 and CDR2 (germline): MNHEY, SMNVEV (reference sequence). The CDR3 has 14 residues. CDR3 sequence: CASSLTGARAEAFF.

The CDR3 here is CASLGTAKNIQYF. The J gene is TRBJ2-4, the V gene TRBV12-3 or TRBV12-4; TCRdb proposes TRBD1, but this gene call is untestable without DNA. The CDR3 runs 13 residues.

The V call is TRBV5-1, the J call TRBJ1-2. From germline, CDR1 is SGHRS and CDR2 YFSETQ. The CDR3 loop spans 12 amino acids. The CDR3 loop is CASSSVVDGYTF.

The chain joins TRBV5-1 to TRBJ2-3; as DNA is missing, the TRBD1 call by TCRdb cannot be tested. The CDR3 totals 17 residues. Per germline, CDR1 SGHRS and CDR2 YFSETQ. The CDR3 protein is CASSRAKGGEQVDTQYF.

The chain is built from TRBV2 and TRBJ2-5; TCRdb proposes TRBD1, but this gene call is untestable without DNA. Germline V gene data show CDR1 as SNHLY and CDR2 as FYNNEI. The CDR3 runs to 15 residues. CDR3 sequence: CASSDPGRGSETQYF.

The chain carries TRBV29-1 and TRBJ1-1; TCRdb selects TRBD1, and the lack of DNA leaves this call unchecked. This CDR3 comprises 15 residues. Per germline, CDR1 SQVTM and CDR2 ANQGSEA. The CDR3 protein is CSVEAGTGVNTEAFF.

The CDR3 spells CSARDGSGGEQYF. V gene TRBV20-1 combines with J gene TRBJ2-7; TCRdb selects TRBD2, and the lack of DNA leaves this call unchecked. Germline CDR1 DFQATT, CDR2 SNEGSKA (reference sequence). The CDR3 consists of 13 residues.

The rearrangement links TRBV5-1 to TRBJ2-5; without DNA, the TCRdb call of TRBD1 cannot be checked. Germline values: CDR1 SGHRS, CDR2 YFSETQ. The length of the CDR3 is 14 residues. CDR3 amino acids: CASSGQGGGETQYF.

The chain uses TRBV12-3 or TRBV12-4 and TRBJ1-1; the TCRdb call, TRBD1, lacks DNA for checking. The length of the CDR3 is 13 residues. CDR3: CASNFGHRTEAFF.

The chain has TRBV29-1 and TRBJ2-3; the TCRdb call, TRBD1, lacks DNA for checking. Germline CDR1 is SQVTM and CDR2 is ANQGSEA. CDR3 size: 13 residues. The CDR3 reads CSVAHRGTDTQYF.

The genes are TRBV5-1 and TRBJ1-4; lacking DNA, the TRBD1 call made by TCRdb goes unchecked. CDR3 length: 13 amino acids. The V gene's germline CDR1 is SGHRS and CDR2 YFSETQ. The CDR3 sequence is CASSRVENEKLFF.

The chain's CDR3 is CASSKQGTGANVLTF. The chain uses TRBV28 and TRBJ2-6; as DNA is missing, the TRBD1 call by TCRdb cannot be tested. This CDR3 contains 15 residues. The germline gives CDR1 MDHEN, CDR2 SYDVKM.

The chain combines TRBV6-5 with TRBJ2-3; with no DNA, the TCRdb D assignment of TRBD2 cannot be verified. The CDR3 is made up of 18 amino acids. Germline-derived CDR1 and CDR2 are MNHEY and SVGAGI. The CDR3 is CASSYPSAREGQTDTQYF.